The clone carrying this T cell receptor (beta chain) appeared many times. Its target is unknown. These data are taken from a study of Graves' ophthalmopathy and Graves' hyperthyroidism. Study-wide context: Sampling took place at initial diagnosis, with peripheral blood obtained before any treatment. Overall study findings and caveats: The model predicted progression of ophthalmopathy with a sensitivity of roughly 65%, and its specificity was 72% to 80%.

Scientists amplified the TCR beta CDR3 regions from RNA transcripts. The library came from an HTBI-primed first-round RT-PCR and a second-round multiplex PCR. TCRdb independently ran MiXCR on the multiplex PCR reads; one entry per CDR3 protein. The data hold fewer than 600,000 distinct CDR3 sequences, with roughly an eighth observed a single time. There are 14 residues in the CDR3. J lost 8 bases, V lost 5 bases, and 9 bases had no gene match. The J gene is TRBJ1-5, the V gene TRBV12-3 or TRBV12-4; 7 nucleotides align to TRBD1. This sequence was found in a woman aged 25 to 39 with Graves' ophthalmopathy. Input material: blood. The CDR3 loop reads CASSPRGGGKPQHF. CDR3 nucleotides: TGTGCCAGCAGTCCCAGGGGGGGAGGGAAGCCCCAGCATTTT.